This T cell receptor (beta chain) originates from a study of patients and donors after allogeneic stem cell transplantation. One entry per CDR3 protein, called by TCRdb with MiXCR from the RT-PCR reads. The table has 20,000 or so distinct CDR3 sequences, about 5% seen once. The CDR3 is 14 residues long. Looked up from germline, CDR1 is DFQATT and CDR2 is SNEGSKA (reference sequence). V lost 4 bases to trimming and J lost 4 bases; unmatched junction nucleotides: 4. In this sample, this clonotype turned up many times. The clonotype was recovered from a human donor who was either an allogeneic HSCT recipient or a stem cell or donor lymphocyte infusion donor (not recorded which). It is not recorded whose cells these are; they may come from a transplant donor. Material: blood, either unsorted or a sorted T cell fraction (not recorded which). The chain recombines TRBV20-1 with TRBJ2-2, with 9 bases that match TRBD2. For the CDR3, the DNA is TGCAGTGCTATGGCGGGAGGGTCCACCGGGGAGCTGTTTTTT. Translating it yields CSAMAGGSTGELFF.